The rows below give T cell receptor beta chains drawn from one sample of a study of T cells after yellow fever vaccination. MiXCR, run by TCRdb on the 5' RACE reads, gives a single entry per CDR3 protein. Among about 400,000 distinct CDR3 sequences listed, around 6.5% were seen once. The input for sequencing was PBMCs, taken 5 days after the yellow fever booster vaccination. The receptors originated from a man between 25 and 39 years old who received the YFV17D yellow fever vaccine. CDR3s include the opening cysteine and the closing phenylalanine or tryptophan.

v_call	j_call	cdr3_aa
TRBV12-3/TRBV12-4	TRBJ2-1	CASSTTQVGRNEQFF
TRBV7-2	TRBJ2-3	CASSPDSGSGDTQYF
TRBV5-6	TRBJ1-2	CASSPLQDPLYGYTF
TRBV5-1	TRBJ2-5	CASSSLGTGVETQYF
TRBV20-1	TRBJ1-6	CSARSSRGLNSYNSPLHF
TRBV6-2/TRBV6-3	TRBJ2-3	CASSFTGTEITDTQYF
TRBV20-1	TRBJ2-7	CSANWGLAGAARYEQYF
TRBV20-1	TRBJ2-7	CSARSGQGRAYEQYF
TRBV7-3	TRBJ2-7	CASSSGQGNEEQYF
TRBV7-9	TRBJ2-1	CASSLQGLNNEQFF
TRBV30	TRBJ2-6	CAWRPLLGTGANVLTF
TRBV20-1	TRBJ2-1	CSARQGSSYNEQFF
TRBV7-2	TRBJ1-5	CASVSGGLNQPQHF
TRBV4-3	TRBJ2-1	CASSLRDSPYNEQFF
TRBV6-2/TRBV6-3	TRBJ2-7	CASSYSGTGVSEQYF
TRBV5-4	TRBJ2-2	CASSHLAGAGTGELFF